This T cell receptor beta chain was found in a study of brain T cells in children with intractable seizures. Study findings and constraints: Only CDR3 sequence similarity suggested viral specificity, without known HCMV serostatus. Pre-surgery blood may have been undersampled, hiding some clones.

Noted time point: blood from clinic visit 5 months post-surgery; TSC patient then seizure free. Patients received at least one anti-epileptic drug before surgery. On this clone: Its antigen is unidentified.

Sequencing used immunoSEQ multiplex PCR; TCRdb keeps in-frame clones, though not all of them. The sample lists about 340,000 clones, about 93% occurring once. The receptor was isolated from a boy under three years old with tuberous sclerosis and intractable seizures. Sample: peripheral blood, taken approximately 5 months after surgery.

CDR3 DNA: TGTGCCAGCAGCTTGGGACAGGGAATAAACACTGAAGCTTTCTTT. It is translated as CASSLGQGINTEAFF. The genes are TRBV5-4 and TRBJ1-1; 7 nucleotides line up with TRBD1. Germline V gives CDR1 SGHNT, CDR2 YYREEE (reference sequence). The CDR3 runs 15 residues. V shed 0 bases, J shed 2 bases, and the junction held 4 bases outside the gene matches.